A single sample is the source of the 18 T cell receptor beta chains below, sequenced in a study of shared clonotypes between healthy human individuals. The naive CD8 subset, CD45RO-negative cells positively selected for CCR7, excluded terminally differentiated effector memory CD45RA+ cells. Clones were sequenced by immunoSEQ multiplex PCR, and TCRdb holds only the in-frame ones, with some missing. The profile covers about 2.1 million clones, with 93% appearing a single time and about 1.7% taken by the ten largest. Material for sequencing was naive CD8+ T cells from PBMCs. The receptors were gathered from a young man in good health. Some clones in this sample may be carry-over from other donors' samples.

The chain is built from TRBV6-6 and TRBJ2-3; D perhaps matches TRBD2 (5 bases). Germline lookup yields CDR1 MNHNY and CDR2 SVGAGI (reference sequence). The V end lost 5 bases, the J end lost 0 bases, and 12 bases lay between the germline ends. The CDR3 has 15 residues. The CDR3 nucleotides read TGTGCCAGCAGTCCTCGGGCGGGTAGCACAGATACGCAGTATTTT. It is translated as CASSPRAGSTDTQYF.

The rearrangement joins TRBV7-6 to TRBJ1-3; D call uncertain. Trimming removed 4 bases from V and 0 bases from J, with 10 bases in between. Germline V gene data show CDR1 as SGHVS and CDR2 as FNYEAQ. CDR3 length equals 15 residues. The CDR3 coding sequence is TGTGCCAGCAGCTACGCAGCTATCTCTGGAAACACCATATATTTT. Residues: CASSYAAISGNTIYF.

The chain couples TRBV19 to TRBJ2-2, with D tentatively TRBD2 (6 bases). The V gene lost 3 bases and the J gene lost 6 bases, with 14 bases spanning the gap. Germline V gene data show CDR1 as LNHDA and CDR2 as SQIVND (reference sequence). This CDR3 is 15 amino acids long. Written as DNA, the CDR3 is TGTGCCAGTAGTATTGTGAGCGGAGGGGCCGGGGAGCTGTTTTTT. This sequence encodes CASSIVSGGAGELFF. Full variable domain (outside the CDR3, taken from reference TRBV19 and TRBJ2-2): DGGITQSPKYLFRKEGQNVTLSCEQNLNHDAMYWYRQDPGQGLRLIYYSQIVNDFQKGDIAEGYSVSREKKESFPLTVTSAQKNPTAFYLCASSIVSGGAGELFFGEGSRLTVL.

This chain links TRBV11-3 with TRBJ1-2; weak D call: TRBD1 (5 bases). CDR1 is SGHNT, CDR2 YENEEA, per germline. The V gene lost 8 bases and the J gene lost 4 bases, with 14 bases spanning the gap. The CDR3 sequence is 13 residues long. In DNA, the CDR3 is TGTGCCAGCTCGTTCAGGGACGGCTATGGCTACACCTTC. Translating it yields CASSFRDGYGYTF.

Only a few counts were recorded for this clone. The V call is TRBV19, the J call TRBJ2-1; 7 positions match TRBD2. CDR1 LNHDA and CDR2 SQIVND come from the germline V gene (reference sequence). The CDR3 is 15 amino acids. Trimming removed 6 bases from V and 0 bases from J; junction bases left unmatched: 5. The CDR3 coding sequence is TGTGCCAGTAGGAGCGGGATGACCTCCTACAATGAGCAGTTCTTC. It translates to CASRSGMTSYNEQFF.

The rearrangement joins TRBV7-2 to TRBJ2-5; D call uncertain. The V gene's germline CDR1 is SGHTA and CDR2 FQGNSA. V dropped 2 bases and J dropped 0 bases, with 16 bases sitting between them. CDR3 length: 17 residues. Here the CDR3 DNA reads TGTGCCAGCAGCTTAATGTCCGTTGCAGCCCACCAAGAGACCCAGTACTTC. Protein sequence: CASSLMSVAAHQETQYF.

This clone showed up just once. CDR3 protein: CARRTGTFTYEQYF. CDR3 DNA: TGTGCCAGGCGAACCGGGACGTTTACCTACGAGCAGTACTTC. The chain uses TRBV28 and TRBJ2-7, with D perhaps given as TRBD1 or TRBD2 (5 bases each). Germline lookup yields CDR1 MDHEN and CDR2 SYDVKM. The CDR3 is 14 residues long. V was trimmed by 9 bases and J by 2 bases, leaving 17 bases between them.

The chain links TRBV5-1 to TRBJ2-3, with 9 bases fitting TRBD1. Trimming took 2 bases from V and 6 from J; bases not matched to a gene: 7. The V gene's germline CDR1 is SGHRS and CDR2 YFSETQ. This CDR3 is 15 amino acids long. The CDR3 region is CASSFTGTGSDTQYF. The CDR3 DNA sequence: TGCGCCAGCAGCTTCACCGGGACAGGGTCGGATACGCAGTATTTT. The variable domain in full, completed from reference TRBV5-1 and TRBJ2-3, reads KAGVTQTPRYLIKTRGQQVTLSCSPISGHRSVSWYQQTPGQGLQFLFEYFSETQRNKGNFPGRFSGRQFSNSRSEMNVSTLELGDSALYLCASSFTGTGSDTQYFGPGTRLTVL.

The CDR3 DNA reads TGTGCCAGCAGCGTAGGGACACTTACACGGGGGGGAGAGACCCAGTACTTC. Its translation: CASSVGTLTRGGETQYF. This chain links TRBV9 with TRBJ2-5; 8 bases line up with TRBD2. The CDR3 runs 17 residues. J was trimmed by 4 bases and V by 0 bases; bases with no gene match: 11. Germline values: CDR1 SGDLS, CDR2 YYNGEE.

This rearrangement joins TRBV6-5 to TRBJ2-2, with D perhaps being TRBD1 or TRBD2 (5 bases each). This CDR3 is built from 16 residues. Germline lookup yields CDR1 MNHEY and CDR2 SVGAGI. V shed 4 bases and J shed 2 bases, with 14 bases lying between them. The CDR3 nucleotides are TGTGCCAGCAGTTCACGGGACCTACTAAACACCGGGGAGCTGTTTTTT. Translating gives CASSSRDLLNTGELFF.

CDR3 DNA: TGCAGCGTTTACTCGACTAGCGCCGAACAGTACTTC. This sequence encodes CSVYSTSAEQYF. The chain employs TRBV29-1 and TRBJ2-7, with 8 bases matching TRBD2. The J segment lost 10 bases and the V segment lost 5 bases, leaving 10 bases of the junction unmatched. Germline CDR1 reads SQVTM; CDR2 reads ANQGSEA. This CDR3 has 12 amino acids.

This sequence joins TRBV19 and TRBJ2-3, with a possible D match to TRBD1 (6 bases). Trimming shortened V by 6 bases and J by 6 bases, and 19 bases separated the two germline ends. The CDR3 totals 15 residues. Germline V CDR1 and CDR2: LNHDA, SQIVND (reference sequence). CDR3 sequence reads: CASRADEGVVDTQYF. As DNA, the CDR3 is TGTGCCAGTAGGGCGGACGAGGGGGTAGTGGATACGCAGTATTTT.

V usage is TRBV28 and J usage is TRBJ2-3; 10 bases fit TRBD2. The junction had 17 bases not matched to a gene; V was cut back by 6 bases and J by 5 bases. Germline V gene lookup returns CDR1 MDHEN and CDR2 SYDVKM. CDR3 length: 18 amino acids. Written as DNA, the CDR3 is TGTGCCAGCAGGCTTCCGGTAGAGGCTAGCGGGAGTGAAGATACGCAGTATTTT. This codes for CASRLPVEASGSEDTQYF.

CDR3 in DNA: TGCGCCAGCAGCTTGGGGCTAGCGGGAGCTACAGATACGCAGTATTTT. This sequence encodes CASSLGLAGATDTQYF. This rearrangement joins TRBV5-1 to TRBJ2-3, with 10 bases fitting TRBD2. CDR3 length equals 16 residues. Germline lookup yields CDR1 SGHRS and CDR2 YFSETQ. The J segment lost 3 bases and the V segment lost 0 bases, leaving 4 bases of the junction unmatched.

V and J are TRBV10-3 and TRBJ2-7; D unresolved. CDR3 length: 11 residues. V was cut by 2 bases and J by 8 bases, with 7 bases left in between. CDR1 is ENHRY, CDR2 SYGVKD, per germline. CDR3 loop: CAISEEGQQYF. CDR3 DNA sequence: TGTGCCATCAGTGAGGAAGGGCAGCAGTACTTC.

The V gene is TRBV6-5, the J gene TRBJ2-3; possible D gene TRBD1, 5 bases. There are 14 residues in the CDR3. CDR1 and CDR2 from the germline V gene are MNHEY and SVGAGI. V lost 6 bases, J lost 4 bases, and 14 bases lay in between. The chain's CDR3 is CASRYGSGSDTQYF. The CDR3 region has the DNA TGTGCCAGCAGATACGGGTCAGGGTCAGATACGCAGTATTTT.

This clone was detected only a few times. This sequence joins TRBV5-6 and TRBJ2-3; no reliable D call. Germline lookup yields CDR1 SGHDT and CDR2 YYEEEE. Trimming left V 0 bases short and J 4 bases short, with 6 bases between. The CDR3 totals 13 residues. The CDR3 DNA reads as TGTGCCAGCAGCTTGGAGGGATCAGATACGCAGTATTTT. The encoded protein is CASSLEGSDTQYF.

The chain combines TRBV2 with TRBJ2-7; D possibly corresponds to TRBD2 (7 bases). Germline values: CDR1 SNHLY, CDR2 FYNNEI. The CDR3 consists of 13 residues. The ends were cut back, 6 bases at V and 6 bases at J, with 15 bases in the middle. CDR3 loop: CASRRGGAGEQYF. The CDR3 DNA sequence: TGTGCCAGCAGGCGAGGGGGGGCGGGCGAGCAGTACTTC.